Listed here are 19 T cell receptor beta chains from one sample, sequenced in a study of blood T cells in healthy people across ages. A sample-barcoded 5' primer and a J-beta primer mix were used in a second PCR of about 7 to 12 cycles. A single record per CDR3 protein comes from TCRdb applying MiXCR to the 5' RACE reads. Among hundreds of thousands of distinct CDR3 sequences, 49% were seen once, and the ten largest hold roughly a third. Material: blood. The receptor source for this set is a woman aged 55-70 years in good health.

This clonotype was observed a single time. The V call is TRBV6-4, the J call TRBJ2-2, with TRBD2 matching 7 bases. The CDR3 totals 16 residues. After removal of 4 bases from V and 2 bases from J, the junction contained 7 bases not matched to a gene. The germline V gene has CDR1 MRHNA and CDR2 SNTAGT. The CDR3 bases are TGTGCCAGCAGTGCCTCGGGACTATATAACACCGGGGAGCTGTTTTTT. It codes for CASSASGLYNTGELFF.

The chain couples TRBV29-1 to TRBJ2-1, with D perhaps TRBD2 (5 bases). The germline CDR1 and CDR2 sequences are SQVTM and ANQGSEA. V lost 2 bases to trimming and J lost 13 bases, with 15 bases between them. This CDR3 is 12 amino acids long. CDR3 bases: TGCAGCGTTGAACGGACTCAAGAGACCCAGTTCTTC. Encoded protein: CSVERTQETQFF.

The chain is built from TRBV2 and TRBJ2-7; tentatively, D is TRBD2 (5 bases). This CDR3 has 15 residues. V was pared by 4 bases and J by 3 bases, with 16 bases between. CDR1 and CDR2 from the germline V gene are SNHLY and FYNNEI. CDR3 in amino acids: CASSVQGSDLYEQYF. CDR3 coding DNA: TGTGCCAGCAGTGTTCAAGGGAGCGATCTCTACGAGCAGTACTTC. Complete variable domain (other parts from reference TRBV2 and TRBJ2-7): EPEVTQTPSHQVTQMGQEVILRCVPISNHLYFYWYRQILGQKVEFLVSFYNNEISEKSEIFDDQFSVERPDGSNFTLKIRSTKLEDSAMYFCASSVQGSDLYEQYFGPGTRLTVT.

This chain joins TRBV9 and TRBJ1-2, with 10 bases matching TRBD1. The trim removed 4 bases at V and 8 bases at J, leaving 5 bases unmatched. Germline V gene data show CDR1 as SGDLS and CDR2 as YYNGEE. This CDR3 has 13 residues. The CDR3 here is CASSIGQGEGYTF. The CDR3 DNA reads TGTGCCAGCAGCATCGGACAGGGGGAGGGCTACACCTTC. The entire variable domain, with the rest obtained from reference TRBV9 and TRBJ1-2, is as follows: DSGVTQTPKHLITATGQRVTLRCSPRSGDLSVYWYQQSLDQGLQFLIQYYNGEERAKGNILERFSAQQFPDLHSELNLSSLELGDSALYFCASSIGQGEGYTFGSGTRLTVV.

At least ten counts were recorded for this clonotype. This chain connects TRBV7-2 to TRBJ1-1; D gene uncertain. Germline CDR1 reads SGHTA; CDR2 reads FQGNSA. The CDR3 spans 13 residues. The V end lost 1 base, the J end lost 1 base, and 4 bases lay between the germline ends. The CDR3 here is CASSLVPNTEAFF. The CDR3 DNA follows: TGTGCCAGCAGCTTAGTTCCGAACACTGAAGCTTTCTTT.

The chain combines TRBV28 with TRBJ2-3; the match to TRBD1 covers 11 bases. V lost 3 bases to trimming and J lost 5 bases; unmatched junction nucleotides: 13. This CDR3 comprises 18 residues. Germline lookup yields CDR1 MDHEN and CDR2 SYDVKM. CDR3 sequence (DNA): TGTGCCAGCAGTTTTAAGCGCCGGGACAGGGGGGAGAGAGATACGCAGTATTTT. It codes for CASSFKRRDRGERDTQYF.

This clonotype showed up many times. The chain couples TRBV9 to TRBJ2-5, with 14 bases identical to TRBD2. Trimming at V came to 0 bases and at J to 5 bases, leaving 6 bases not matched to a gene. CDR3 length: 17 residues. Germline V gene sequence: CDR1 SGDLS, CDR2 YYNGEE. The CDR3 DNA sequence: TGTGCCAGCAGCGTAGGGACTAGCGGGAGGACGGGGGAGACCCAGTACTTC. Translated: CASSVGTSGRTGETQYF.

V and J are TRBV11-2 and TRBJ1-3; no clear D. This CDR3 region has 14 residues. Germline V gene sequence: CDR1 SGHAT, CDR2 FQNNGV. Trimming removed 2 bases from V and 4 bases from J, with 9 bases in between. The CDR3 protein is CASSLSGKGNTIYF. The CDR3 DNA reads TGTGCCAGCAGCTTATCGGGGAAAGGAAACACCATATATTTT. Together with reference TRBV11-2 and TRBJ1-3, the CDR3 gives the full variable domain: EAGVAQSPRYKIIEKRQSVAFWCNPISGHATLYWYQQILGQGPKLLIQFQNNGVVDDSQLPKDRFSAERLKGVDSTLKIQPAKLEDSAVYLCASSLSGKGNTIYFGEGSWLTVV.

The chain is built from TRBV27 and TRBJ2-1; TRBD2 matches at 13 bases. The CDR3 covers 16 residues. Germline V gene lookup returns CDR1 MNHEY and CDR2 SMNVEV (reference sequence). With V trimmed by 6 bases and J by 1 base, 3 bases remained unmatched. CDR3 protein: CASRTGLAGSYNEQFF. The CDR3 DNA sequence: TGTGCCAGCAGAACGGGACTAGCGGGATCCTACAATGAGCAGTTCTTC.

The table lists this clonotype with a few counts. This chain joins TRBV29-1 and TRBJ2-6; D remains ambiguous. The CDR3 is 16 residues long. Germline V lookup: CDR1 SQVTM, CDR2 ANQGSEA. Trimming pared 7 bases from V and 2 bases from J, leaving 18 bases between. The CDR3 sequence is CSARVGFGPGANVLTF. CDR3 in DNA: TGCAGCGCTAGAGTAGGGTTTGGTCCTGGGGCCAACGTCCTGACTTTC.

The rearrangement links TRBV27 to TRBJ2-5; D uncertain. Germline CDR1 MNHEY, CDR2 SMNVEV (reference sequence). Trimming took 3 bases from V and 13 from J, leaving 21 bases between them. The CDR3 sequence is 14 residues long. The CDR3 sequence: CASSFSPPGTSLYF. CDR3 bases: TGTGCCAGCAGTTTCTCACCCCCGGGTACAAGTCTGTACTTC.

This clonotype appeared a few times. This rearrangement joins TRBV4-3 to TRBJ2-5; the D call may be TRBD1 or TRBD2 (6 bases each). There are 23 residues in the CDR3. Germline loops: CDR1 LGHNA, CDR2 YSLEER. Deletions cut 6 bases from V and 0 bases from J, with 38 bases between. CDR3 nucleotide sequence: TGCGCCAGCAGGGGGGAGGTAAGCCGGGTACTGAGGACAGACCGAACCAACCAAGAGACCCAGTACTTC. Residues: CASRGEVSRVLRTDRTNQETQYF.

The V call is TRBV7-2, the J call TRBJ2-7, with D unresolved. Trimming cost V 5 bases and J 4 bases, with 15 bases left between them. Looked up from germline, CDR1 is SGHTA and CDR2 is FQGNSA. The CDR3 sequence is 14 residues long. This CDR3 is CASSPRALGYEQYF. The CDR3 coding sequence is TGTGCCAGCAGCCCCCGGGCCCTGGGTTACGAGCAGTACTTC.

This clonotype has at least ten counts. The chain employs TRBV20-1 and TRBJ2-5; 7 bases agree with TRBD1. The CDR3 is 13 amino acids. Looked up from germline, CDR1 is DFQATT and CDR2 is SNEGSKA (reference sequence). Trimming cost V 6 bases and J 8 bases; bases outside gene matches: 12. The CDR3 bases are TGCAGTGCCCCGTGGGAAGGGGGCGATACCCAGTACTTC. This gives the protein CSAPWEGGDTQYF.

V usage is TRBV9 and J usage is TRBJ2-1, with D hard to call. Germline values: CDR1 SGDLS, CDR2 YYNGEE. CDR3 length equals 12 residues. V gave up 0 bases and J gave up 9 bases, with 7 bases separating them. The CDR3 DNA follows: TGTGCCAGCAGCGTAGCTATGGGTGAGCAGTTCTTC. Its protein is CASSVAMGEQFF.

The CDR3 protein is CAWSVGGGNIQYF. The CDR3 DNA sequence: TGTGCCTGGAGTGTAGGGGGGGGAAACATTCAGTACTTC. The J gene is TRBJ2-4, the V gene TRBV30; TRBD2 might be the D (7 bases). Deletions cut 0 bases from V and 6 bases from J, with 9 bases between. CDR3 size: 13 residues. Per germline, CDR1 GTSNPN and CDR2 SVGIG (reference sequence).

The chain couples TRBV11-2 to TRBJ2-3; TRBD2 matches at 9 bases. The CDR3 sequence is 16 residues long. The V gene's germline CDR1 is SGHAT and CDR2 FQNNGV. Losses at the gene ends were 1 base for V and 4 bases for J; bases not matched to a gene: 6. Written as DNA, the CDR3 is TGTGCCAGCAGCTTAGGCGGCGGGAGGGCGTCAGATACGCAGTATTTT. Amino acids: CASSLGGGRASDTQYF.

This chain connects TRBV29-1 to TRBJ2-1; D tentatively fits TRBD1 or TRBD2 (6 bases each). The CDR3 has 14 residues. Germline loops: CDR1 SQVTM, CDR2 ANQGSEA. The ends were cut back, 5 bases at V and 6 bases at J, with 17 bases in the middle. The CDR3 is CSVRGWLATNEQFF. The CDR3 nucleotides read TGCAGCGTTAGGGGGTGGCTAGCGACCAATGAGCAGTTCTTC.

This clonotype showed up just a few times. The rearrangement uses TRBV7-2 and TRBJ2-5, with a tentative D call TRBD2 (7 bases). Germline V gene data show CDR1 as SGHTA and CDR2 as FQGNSA. The V end lost 5 bases, the J end lost 4 bases, and 17 bases lay between the germline ends. CDR3 size: 15 residues. The CDR3 loop reads CASSLQQGGRETQYF. CDR3 sequence (DNA): TGTGCCAGCAGCCTCCAACAGGGAGGGCGAGAGACCCAGTACTTC. The variable domain in full, with the rest retrieved from reference TRBV7-2 and TRBJ2-5, is GAGVSQSPSNKVTEKGKDVELRCDPISGHTALYWYRQSLGQGLEFLIYFQGNSAPDKSGLPSDRFSAERTGGSVSTLTIQRTQQEDSAVYLCASSLQQGGRETQYFGPGTRLLVL.